Listed below are T cell receptor beta chains from one sample, sequenced in a study of blood T cell repertoires in COVID-19. The repertoire was sequenced with immunoSEQ multiplex PCR; TCRdb's copy has only in-frame clones and lacks some. The table shows about 370,000 clones, with around 92% occurring only once. Sequencing used PBMCs or T cells enriched from blood (not recorded which). These TCRs come from a woman aged 25 to 39 who had recovered from COVID-19. CDR3s leave out the opening cysteine and the closing phenylalanine or tryptophan. Fields, in order: D gene, V gene, J gene, CDR3 protein. The D gene is left open where the match is weak.

TRBD1	TRBV27	TRBJ1-1	ASSLTGGARLGYTEAF
.	TRBV27	TRBJ1-6	ASSFQNSPLH
TRBD2	TRBV10-2	TRBJ2-3	ASTLGTSGRAYSRETTDTQY
TRBD1	TRBV5-6	TRBJ2-7	ASSLDGGQGRSYEQY
.	TRBV9	TRBJ1-1	ASSVGGILNTEAF
TRBD2	TRBV19	TRBJ2-1	ASSILLAGGSEQF
TRBD1	TRBV14	TRBJ2-7	ASSPLGQGSSEQY
.	TRBV29-1	TRBJ1-2	SFSGAAHGYT
TRBD1	TRBV5-1	TRBJ1-3	ASSPRDSRLISGNTIY
TRBD2	TRBV2	TRBJ2-3	ASILTGTSFDTQY